Below, 21 T cell receptor beta chains from the same sample are listed, as sequenced in a study of blood T cell repertoires in COVID-19. Data came from immunoSEQ multiplex PCR; TCRdb stores just in-frame clones and leaves some out. Here the sample spans about 290,000 clones, just under 85% being singletons. Sequences were obtained from peripheral blood. These receptors were taken from a woman aged 50 to 65 with active or convalescent COVID-19.

The V gene is TRBV4-2, the J gene TRBJ1-2; TRBD1 aligns across 8 bases. CDR1 is LGHNA and CDR2 is YNFKEQ in the germline V gene. The CDR3 has 15 amino acids. V gave up 4 bases and J gave up 0 bases; unmatched junction bases: 4. The CDR3: CASSLGQEANYGYTF. CDR3 DNA: TGTGCCAGCAGCCTGGGACAGGAAGCTAACTATGGCTACACCTTC.

This sequence joins TRBV6-5 and TRBJ1-1; TRBD1 matches at 7 bases. This CDR3 contains 12 residues. CDR1 is MNHEY, CDR2 SVGAGI, per germline. The J segment lost 7 bases and the V segment lost 8 bases, leaving 7 bases of the junction unmatched. DNA of the CDR3: TGTGCCAGCGGCCGACAGGGTGGTGAAGCTTTCTTT. Translation gives CASGRQGGEAFF.

The V call is TRBV18, the J call TRBJ1-1; 7 positions agree with TRBD1. J was trimmed by 10 bases and V by 3 bases; bases with no gene match: 8. The germline V gene encodes CDR1 KGHSH and CDR2 LQKENI. The CDR3 is 13 residues long. The CDR3 is CASSPRDRDGAFF. DNA of the CDR3: TGTGCCAGCTCACCCCGAGACAGGGATGGAGCTTTCTTT.

This sequence joins TRBV11-2 and TRBJ2-6; 9 nucleotides agree with TRBD1. The length of the CDR3 is 15 residues. V shed 6 bases and J 3 bases; nucleotides not matched to a gene: 3. Looked up from germline, CDR1 is SGHAT and CDR2 is FQNNGV. CDR3 in DNA: TGTGCCAGCAGAGGGACAGGGAGTGGGGCCAACGTCCTGACTTTC. Amino acid sequence: CASRGTGSGANVLTF.

As regards this clone: Other DNA sequences from this sample encode an identical CDR3 as well. The V gene is TRBV5-1, the J gene TRBJ2-1, with 12 bases aligning to TRBD2. The J segment lost 7 bases and the V segment lost 0 bases, leaving 2 bases of the junction unmatched. CDR1 is SGHRS, CDR2 YFSETQ, per germline. This CDR3 contains 15 residues. CDR3 in DNA: TGCGCCAGCAGCTTGGGACTAGCGGGAGATAATGAGCAGTTCTTC. It yields the protein CASSLGLAGDNEQFF.

This rearrangement joins TRBV10-3 to TRBJ1-1; tentatively, D is TRBD1 (5 bases). Germline-derived CDR1 and CDR2 are ENHRY and SYGVKD. V gave up 10 bases and J gave up 7 bases, with 13 bases separating them. This CDR3 has 11 amino acids. Here the CDR3 DNA reads TGTGCCACCTTCTGGAGGGGTGAAGCTTTCTTT. Translating it yields CATFWRGEAFF.

This clone occurred many times. The V and J genes are TRBV11-2 and TRBJ1-1, with D unclear. CDR3 length equals 13 residues. Germline values: CDR1 SGHAT, CDR2 FQNNGV. V lost 2 bases to trimming and J lost 2 bases, with 6 bases between them. DNA for the CDR3: TGTGCCAGCAGCTTAATTCCAAACACTGAAGCTTTCTTT. Residues: CASSLIPNTEAFF.

The chain links TRBV19 to TRBJ2-4, with 10 bases lining up with TRBD2. V trimming: 4 bases; J trimming: 0 bases; junction bases outside the gene matches: 9. The CDR3 contains 18 residues. The V gene's germline CDR1 is LNHDA and CDR2 SQIVND (reference sequence). The DNA of the CDR3 is TGTGCCAGTAGTAAGGGGAGACTAGCGGGTCTAGCCAAAAACATTCAGTACTTC. Protein product: CASSKGRLAGLAKNIQYF.

This clone was observed once. The chain joins TRBV7-8 to TRBJ2-6; unclear D gene. The germline gives CDR1 SGHVS, CDR2 FQNEAQ. V gave up 1 base and J gave up 2 bases, with 6 bases separating them. CDR3 size: 15 residues. The CDR3, as DNA: TGTGCCAGCAGCTTAGGTCCGGCTGGGGCCAACGTCCTGACTTTC. It yields the protein CASSLGPAGANVLTF.

Worth noting for this clone: Other DNA sequences in this sample translate to the same CDR3. CDR3 DNA sequence: TGTGCCAGCAGTGACTCGAGCGGGAGCTACAATGAGCAGTTCTTC. Translation: CASSDSSGSYNEQFF. This chain links TRBV6-4 with TRBJ2-1, with 8 bases lining up with TRBD2. Per the germline V gene, CDR1 is MRHNA and CDR2 is SNTAGT. V gave up 0 bases and J gave up 3 bases; unmatched junction bases: 1. There are 15 residues in the CDR3.

This rearrangement joins TRBV18 to TRBJ1-2; a possible D gene is TRBD1 (5 bases). Germline V gene data show CDR1 as KGHSH and CDR2 as LQKENI. The CDR3 length is 14 residues. V was trimmed by 3 bases and J by 2 bases, leaving 10 bases between them. The CDR3 DNA sequence: TGTGCCAGCTCACCCCAGACAGCGAACTATGGCTACACCTTC. The encoded protein is CASSPQTANYGYTF.

The chain couples TRBV19 to TRBJ2-7; D call uncertain. Trimming took off 2 bases at V and 2 bases at J, with 7 bases between the two ends. This CDR3 contains 13 residues. CDR1 is LNHDA, CDR2 SQIVND, per germline (reference sequence). The CDR3 bases are TGTGCCAGTAGTATATCTATTACCTACGAGCAGTACTTC. Protein: CASSISITYEQYF.

The J gene is TRBJ1-1, the V gene TRBV30; D gene uncertain. This CDR3 is 13 amino acids long. Germline V gene data show CDR1 as GTSNPN and CDR2 as SVGIG (reference sequence). Between the trimmed V and J ends, which lost 3 bases and 8 bases, there was a span of 16 bases. CDR3 protein: CAWRISSVTEAFF. CDR3 nucleotides: TGTGCCTGGAGGATCTCCTCGGTTACGGAAGCTTTCTTT.

CDR3 region: CASTFRTANNEQFF. In DNA, the CDR3 is TGCGCCAGCACTTTCAGGACAGCAAACAATGAGCAGTTCTTC. J is TRBJ2-1 and V is TRBV4-1; D perhaps matches TRBD1 (6 bases). The CDR3 spans 14 residues. Trimming cost V 7 bases and J 5 bases, with 15 bases left between them. The germline CDR1 and CDR2 sequences are MGHRA and YSYEKL.

The chain has TRBV11-2 and TRBJ2-1, with 9 nucleotides matching TRBD2. The CDR3 has 16 amino acids. V trimming: 5 bases; J trimming: 7 bases; junction bases outside the gene matches: 12. CDR1 is SGHAT, CDR2 FQNNGV, per germline. CDR3 coding DNA: TGTGCCAGCAGCCGAGTTCCGGGACTAGCCGTGAATGAGCAGTTCTTC. Amino acid sequence: CASSRVPGLAVNEQFF. Combining the CDR3 with reference TRBV11-2 and TRBJ2-1 gives the whole variable domain EAGVAQSPRYKIIEKRQSVAFWCNPISGHATLYWYQQILGQGPKLLIQFQNNGVVDDSQLPKDRFSAERLKGVDSTLKIQPAKLEDSAVYLCASSRVPGLAVNEQFFGPGTRLTVL.

The chain joins TRBV9 to TRBJ1-2; 7 bases fit TRBD1. In germline, CDR1 is SGDLS, CDR2 YYNGEE. The junction had 5 bases not matched to a gene; V was cut back by 0 bases and J by 3 bases. This CDR3 has 15 amino acids. The CDR3 here is CASSVATGKDYGYTF. CDR3 nucleotides: TGTGCCAGCAGCGTAGCGACAGGGAAGGACTATGGCTACACCTTC.

The gene calls are TRBV5-4 and TRBJ1-1; 8 bases match TRBD1. The CDR3 extends over 14 amino acids. CDR1 is SGHNT and CDR2 is YYREEE in the germline V gene (reference sequence). The J segment lost 0 bases and the V segment lost 5 bases, leaving 3 bases of the junction unmatched. In DNA form, the CDR3 reads TGTGCCAGCAGGCCGGGACAGGTGAACACTGAAGCTTTCTTT. It encodes CASRPGQVNTEAFF.

The rearrangement links TRBV5-1 to TRBJ1-3; the D is unclear. Germline V CDR1 and CDR2: SGHRS, YFSETQ. CDR3 size: 15 residues. V was shortened by 1 base and J by 1 base, with 9 bases between the two germline ends. The CDR3 DNA sequence: TGCGCCAGCAGCTTGTACGGGGTATCTGGAAACACCATATATTTT. Translating gives CASSLYGVSGNTIYF.

The genes are TRBV7-9 and TRBJ1-1; D gene uncertain. Trimming removed 2 bases at V and 2 bases at J, with 9 bases between. This CDR3 has 14 amino acids. CDR1 is SEHNR, CDR2 FQNEAQ, per germline (reference sequence). The CDR3 sequence is CASSLKQINTEAFF. The CDR3 bases are TGTGCCAGCAGCTTAAAACAGATTAACACTGAAGCTTTCTTT.

For the CDR3, the DNA is TGCGCCAGCAGCCGACGACTACGGACAGGAAGCTCCTACAATGAGCAGTTCTTC. This gives the protein CASSRRLRTGSSYNEQFF. The chain carries TRBV4-1 and TRBJ2-1; 7 bases map to TRBD1. The germline gives CDR1 MGHRA, CDR2 YSYEKL. This CDR3 is built from 18 residues. After removal of 4 bases from V and 0 bases from J, the junction contained 12 bases not matched to a gene.

The chain uses TRBV4-2 and TRBJ2-5; TRBD2 might be the D (6 bases). CDR1 and CDR2 (germline): LGHNA, YNFKEQ. Between the trimmed V and J ends, which lost 0 bases and 9 bases, there was a span of 11 bases. This CDR3 is 13 amino acids long. The CDR3 is CASSQDVAAAQYF. The CDR3 region has the DNA TGTGCCAGCAGCCAAGATGTAGCGGCGGCCCAGTACTTC.